Listed below are T cell receptor beta chains from one sample, sequenced in a study of Ad26.COV2.S vaccination and SARS-CoV-2 variants. Sequencing used immunoSEQ multiplex PCR; TCRdb keeps in-frame clones, though not all of them. This table holds around 420,000 clones, around 87% found once. This specimen consisted of peripheral blood, obtained in a trial of Ad26.COV2.S vaccine versus placebo. Source of these receptors: a person aged 18 to 59 who received the Ad26.COV2.S COVID-19 vaccine or a placebo. Each CDR3 is given with its conserved first and last residue. D genes are given only for firm matches. A clone size is listed for some rows: how often the clone was seen (once, few, many), or a class if it is expanded.

CSGGQEGQPQHF	TGCAGCGGCGGACAGGAGGGACAGCCCCAGCATTTT	.	TRBV29-1	TRBJ1-5	TRBD1
CAAPQRGYNEQFF	TGTGCCGCCCCCCAGCGGGGGTACAATGAGCAGTTCTTC	.	TRBV2	TRBJ2-1	TRBD2
CASSKTGNSPLHF	TGTGCCAGCTCAAAGACAGGCAATTCACCCCTCCACTTT	.	TRBV18	TRBJ1-6	.
CASSLSGAYNEQFF	TGTGCCAGCAGCTTAAGTGGGGCCTACAATGAGCAGTTCTTC	.	TRBV7-3	TRBJ2-1	.
CASSPVGGPRTGELFF	TGTGCCAGCAGCCCGGTGGGGGGGCCGAGGACCGGGGAGCTGTTTTTT	.	TRBV9	TRBJ2-2	.
CASSSQDRDGYEQYF	TGTGCCAGCAGTTCCCAAGACAGGGACGGCTACGAGCAGTACTTC	.	TRBV6-5	TRBJ2-7	TRBD1
CAWSVGSSNSPLHF	TGTGCCTGGAGTGTGGGCTCAAGTAATTCACCCCTCCACTTT	.	TRBV30	TRBJ1-6	.
CASSVGGIATSGNNEQFF	TGTGCCAGCAGCGTAGGGGGTATCGCGACTAGCGGAAACAATGAGCAGTTCTTC	once	TRBV9	TRBJ2-1	TRBD2
CASSLAGAYEQYF	TGTGCCAGCAGTTTAGCGGGGGCCTACGAGCAGTACTTC	.	TRBV6-2/TRBV6-3	TRBJ2-7	TRBD2
CASSLHPGGEQYF	TGTGCCAGCAGTCTCCACCCCGGGGGGGAGCAGTACTTC	.	TRBV12-3/TRBV12-4	TRBJ2-7	TRBD2
CASSVNRGTGELFF	TGTGCCAGCAGCGTCAACAGGGGGACCGGGGAGCTGTTTTTT	once	TRBV9	TRBJ2-2	TRBD1
CASSFTGGTDTQYF	TGTGCCAGCAGCTTTACAGGGGGAACAGATACGCAGTATTTT	.	TRBV5-4	TRBJ2-3	TRBD1
CASSSGTVYNEQFF	TGTGCCAGCAGCTCCGGGACAGTCTACAATGAGCAGTTCTTC	.	TRBV5-4	TRBJ2-1	TRBD1
CASSARRDRAFNEQFF	TGTGCCAGCAGCGCCCGCCGGGACAGGGCGTTCAATGAGCAGTTCTTC	.	TRBV2	TRBJ2-1	TRBD1
CASSPRTSGGEDTQYF	TGTGCCAGTAGTCCCAGGACTAGCGGGGGGGAAGATACGCAGTATTTT	.	TRBV19	TRBJ2-3	TRBD2
CASSNRGLGNQPQHF	TGTGCCAGCTCAAACCGGGGACTCGGCAATCAGCCCCAGCATTTT	.	TRBV18	TRBJ1-5	.
CASSERRGGYTEAFF	TGTGCCAGCAGTGAAAGGCGCGGGGGATACACTGAAGCTTTCTTT	few	TRBV2	TRBJ1-1	.
CASSLALGGRNSPLHF	TGTGCCAGCAGCTTAGCCCTCGGGGGCAGGAATTCACCCCTCCACTTT	few	TRBV11-1	TRBJ1-6	.
CASSLTGQGGYTDTQYF	TGTGCCAGCTCACTCACCGGGCAAGGGGGATACACAGATACGCAGTATTTT	.	TRBV18	TRBJ2-3	.
CASSYSRGGNTGELFF	TGTGCCAGCAGTTACTCCAGGGGAGGGAACACCGGGGAGCTGTTTTTT	.	TRBV6-2/TRBV6-3	TRBJ2-2	.
CASTQGPHYEQYF	TGTGCCAGCACCCAGGGGCCTCACTACGAGCAGTACTTC	.	TRBV6-6	TRBJ2-7	.
CASSPGTSSSYNEQFF	TGTGCCAGCAGCCCCGGGACATCGAGCTCCTACAATGAGCAGTTCTTC	.	TRBV7-9	TRBJ2-1	.
CASGPALAGGIYNEQFF	TGTGCTAGTGGTCCCGCCCTAGCGGGGGGGATCTACAATGAGCAGTTCTTC	.	TRBV12-5	TRBJ2-1	TRBD2
CASSRGSPGGDTQYF	TGTGCCAGCAGCCGGGGGTCCCCAGGGGGAGATACGCAGTATTTT	.	TRBV9	TRBJ2-3	.
CASSTAGTTNTGELFF	TGCGCCAGCAGCACCGCCGGCACAACGAACACCGGGGAGCTGTTTTTT	.	TRBV5-1	TRBJ2-2	.
CASSLGLGGFGNEQFF	TGTGCTAGCAGCTTAGGTCTGGGGGGGTTTGGAAATGAGCAGTTCTTC	once	TRBV7-7	TRBJ2-1	TRBD2
CAIMAVGGYEQYF	TGTGCCATCATGGCAGTGGGGGGGTACGAGCAGTACTTC	.	TRBV10-3	TRBJ2-7	TRBD2
CASSRTGSTNTGELFF	TGTGCCAGTAGTAGAACAGGGTCTACAAACACCGGGGAGCTGTTTTTT	.	TRBV19	TRBJ2-2	.
CATRDREYQETQYF	TGTGCCACCCGGGACAGGGAGTACCAAGAGACCCAGTACTTC	.	TRBV10-3	TRBJ2-5	TRBD1
CASSPSDFFGRDEQFF	TGCGCCAGCAGTCCCTCGGACTTTTTCGGGAGGGATGAGCAGTTCTTC	.	TRBV23-1	TRBJ2-1	TRBD2